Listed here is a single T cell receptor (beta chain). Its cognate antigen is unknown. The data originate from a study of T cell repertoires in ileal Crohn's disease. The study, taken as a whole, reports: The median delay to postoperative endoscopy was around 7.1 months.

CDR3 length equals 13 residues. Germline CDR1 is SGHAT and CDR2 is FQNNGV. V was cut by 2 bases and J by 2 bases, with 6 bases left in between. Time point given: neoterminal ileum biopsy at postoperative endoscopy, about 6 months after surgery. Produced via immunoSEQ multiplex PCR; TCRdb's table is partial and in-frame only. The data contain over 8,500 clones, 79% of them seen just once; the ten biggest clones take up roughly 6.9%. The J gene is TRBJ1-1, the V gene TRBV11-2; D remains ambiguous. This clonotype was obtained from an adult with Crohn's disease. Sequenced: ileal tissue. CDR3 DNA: TGTGCCAGCAGCTTACATCAAAACACTGAAGCTTTCTTT. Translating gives CASSLHQNTEAFF.